This T cell receptor (beta chain) was identified in a study of T cell clonotyping in hematopoietic cell transplantation. Sequencing used immunoSEQ multiplex PCR; TCRdb keeps in-frame clones, though not all of them. The table lists around 15,000 clones, about 83% of them singletons, with more than 3.5% in the top ten. Study-wide results and caveats: Pathologically expanded recipient clonotypes increased progressively from day 30 to day 180 as diversity fell. Graft donor and pretransplant recipient Inverse Simpson Index values predicted broader posttransplant TCR diversity.

This clone showed up just once. The antigen is not known. Recipient blood drawn about 28 days pretransplant and days 30, 100, 180 after. This specimen was PBMCs, taken 100 days after allogeneic stem cell transplant. The receptor's source is a male patient between 60 and 69 years old who had an allogeneic stem cell transplant from a related donor, so the T cells may come from the graft donor. Some clones in this sample may be carry-over from other donors' samples.

CDR3 amino acids: CASTHRRVNTDTQYF. In DNA form, the CDR3 reads TGTGCCAGCACCCACAGAAGGGTAAACACAGATACGCAGTATTTT. The chain employs TRBV7-8 and TRBJ2-3; no firm D call. Germline CDR1 reads SGHVS; CDR2 reads FQNEAQ. V dropped 7 bases and J dropped 2 bases, with 16 bases sitting between them. CDR3 length equals 15 residues.